The 21 T cell receptor beta chains below all came from one sample that was sequenced in a study of T cell responses to AZD1222 COVID-19 vaccine. This table comes from immunoSEQ multiplex PCR, and its TCRdb copy is limited to in-frame clones, with some not included. Of 90,000 to 95,000 clones listed, 91% are singletons. The sample here was peripheral blood, taken on day 0 of AZD1222 vaccination. Source of these receptors: an adult in good health.

The chain is built from TRBV10-3 and TRBJ2-1; 7 nucleotides match TRBD1. The junction had 2 bases not matched to a gene; V was cut back by 2 bases and J by 1 base. The CDR3 spans 15 residues. Germline assignment: CDR1 ENHRY and CDR2 SYGVKD. CDR3 protein: CAISEPTGSYNEQFF. The CDR3 region has the DNA TGTGCCATCAGTGAGCCGACAGGGTCCTACAATGAGCAGTTCTTC.

The table lists this clone with a count of one. V gene TRBV5-1 combines with J gene TRBJ2-3; 10 bases map to TRBD2. CDR3 length equals 18 residues. The germline V gene encodes CDR1 SGHRS and CDR2 YFSETQ. V was pared by 6 bases and J by 4 bases, with 17 bases of the junction left unmatched. CDR3 residues: CASTTSGGAGRVSDTQYF. Written as DNA, the CDR3 is TGCGCCAGCACTACGAGCGGGGGGGCCGGTAGGGTGTCAGATACGCAGTATTTT.

The chain couples TRBV9 to TRBJ2-7; 7 nucleotides agree with TRBD2. The V segment lost 5 bases and the J segment 7 bases; nucleotides outside the gene matches: 12. This CDR3 has 14 amino acids. The germline gives CDR1 SGDLS, CDR2 YYNGEE. CDR3 DNA sequence: TGTGCCAGCAGTCTAGAAAGCGGGATCTCGGAGCAGTACTTC. Protein: CASSLESGISEQYF.

CDR3 DNA sequence: TGTGCCAGCAGTTACTTTAGGGGCCAGGGCTACACCTTC. Its protein is CASSYFRGQGYTF. The V gene is TRBV6-5, the J gene TRBJ1-2, with D possibly TRBD1 on 5 matching bases. The germline V gene has CDR1 MNHEY and CDR2 SVGAGI. The CDR3 totals 13 residues. V shed 1 base and J shed 8 bases, with 11 bases lying between them.

V usage is TRBV28 and J usage is TRBJ1-2; D uncertain. Germline CDR1 is MDHEN and CDR2 is SYDVKM. Trimming left V 2 bases short and J 7 bases short, with 17 bases between. This CDR3 is built from 15 residues. DNA of the CDR3: TGTGCCAGCAGTTTAGAGGAGGTCATCCTAGGTGGCTACACCTTC. It translates to CASSLEEVILGGYTF.

This chain links TRBV2 with TRBJ1-3; no reliable D call. Germline CDR1 is SNHLY and CDR2 is FYNNEI. Deletions cut 7 bases from V and 2 bases from J, with 12 bases between. This CDR3 spans 14 amino acids. The CDR3 loop reads CASIFGTTGNTIYF. The CDR3 coding sequence is TGTGCCAGCATATTCGGAACAACTGGAAACACCATATATTTT.

Here the CDR3 reads CASSLRETGELFF. The CDR3, as DNA: TGTGCCAGCAGCTTAAGGGAGACCGGGGAGCTGTTTTTT. The chain employs TRBV7-3 and TRBJ2-2; possible D gene TRBD2, 5 bases. V lost 1 base and J 5 bases, leaving 5 bases between the germline ends. The CDR3 loop spans 13 amino acids. CDR1 is SGHTA and CDR2 is FQGTGA in the germline V gene.

This chain uses TRBV7-9 with TRBJ2-7; no firm D call. In germline, CDR1 is SEHNR, CDR2 FQNEAQ (reference sequence). V was shortened by 5 bases and J by 2 bases, with 10 bases between the two germline ends. The CDR3 has 13 residues. The CDR3 loop is CASSIDLPYEQYF. In DNA, the CDR3 is TGTGCCAGCAGCATAGACCTACCCTACGAGCAGTACTTC.

The sample holds one count of this clone. The chain is built from TRBV7-2 and TRBJ2-3; 9 bases are shared with TRBD2. CDR1 is SGHTA, CDR2 FQGNSA, per germline. V lost 3 bases, J lost 5 bases, and 6 bases stayed unmatched. The CDR3 contains 15 residues. The CDR3 is CASSFGGGAGDTQYF. The CDR3 DNA reads as TGTGCCAGCAGCTTCGGCGGGGGGGCTGGAGATACGCAGTATTTT.

V and J are TRBV10-1 and TRBJ2-2; no firm D call. This CDR3 has 13 residues. The germline gives CDR1 WNHNN, CDR2 SYGVQD (reference sequence). The V gene lost 6 bases and the J gene lost 6 bases, with 11 bases spanning the gap. CDR3 coding DNA: TGCGCCAGCAGGCAAGGGTACGCCGGGGAGCTGTTTTTT. Translation: CASRQGYAGELFF.

Only one count was recorded for this clone. The J gene is TRBJ2-1, the V gene TRBV4-3; D ambiguous. The CDR3 consists of 14 residues. The V end was cut by 4 bases, the J end by 2 bases, with 9 bases between. Germline V gene data show CDR1 as LGHNA and CDR2 as YSLEER. CDR3 sequence (DNA): TGCGCCAGCAGCCCCGGCACCCCCTACAATGAGCAGTTCTTC. It is translated as CASSPGTPYNEQFF.

The chain joins TRBV6-1 to TRBJ1-2; D remains ambiguous. The CDR3 has 14 amino acids. Germline CDR1 MNHNS, CDR2 SASEGT. Trimming removed 3 bases from V and 4 bases from J, with 12 bases in between. The DNA for the CDR3 is TGTGCCAGCAGTGACAATGGACGGATCTATGGCTACACCTTC. This encodes CASSDNGRIYGYTF.

V gene TRBV28 combines with J gene TRBJ2-5, with 7 bases identical to TRBD1. V trimming: 5 bases; J trimming: 8 bases; junction bases outside the gene matches: 8. The CDR3 is 13 residues long. The V gene's germline CDR1 is MDHEN and CDR2 SYDVKM. The DNA of the CDR3 is TGTGCCAGCAGTGGAACAGGGGCAAGTACCCAGTACTTC. This gives the protein CASSGTGASTQYF.

This clone occurred once. This chain connects TRBV7-3 to TRBJ2-7; 9 positions match TRBD1. Germline trimming cut 5 bases from V and 9 bases from J; bases unmatched to any gene: 11. Per the germline V gene, CDR1 is SGHTA and CDR2 is FQGTGA. The CDR3 extends over 14 amino acids. For the CDR3, the DNA is TGTGCCAGCAGCCCCCAGGGACAGGGATCGGTGCAGTACTTC. Its translation: CASSPQGQGSVQYF. The full variable domain, completed using reference TRBV7-3 and TRBJ2-7, is GAGVSQTPSNKVTEKGKYVELRCDPISGHTALYWYRQSLGQGPEFLIYFQGTGAADDSGLPNDRFFAVRPEGSVSTLKIQRTERGDSAVYLCASSPQGQGSVQYFGPGTRLTVT.

The rearrangement joins TRBV11-2 to TRBJ2-3; 11 positions match TRBD2. Germline V gene data show CDR1 as SGHAT and CDR2 as FQNNGV. This CDR3 has 18 amino acids. Unmatched junction bases numbered 6, after V lost 1 base and J lost 0 bases. This CDR3 reads CASSLGSTSGGSTDTQYF. CDR3 in DNA: TGTGCCAGCAGCTTAGGATCAACTAGCGGGGGTAGCACAGATACGCAGTATTTT.

The J gene is TRBJ1-1, the V gene TRBV5-1; no definite D call. Germline CDR1 is SGHRS and CDR2 is YFSETQ. Trimming cost V 4 bases and J 1 base, with 8 bases left between them. The CDR3 spans 13 residues. CDR3 region: CASSVDPNTEAFF. The CDR3 nucleotides are TGCGCCAGCAGCGTAGACCCGAACACTGAAGCTTTCTTT.

The chain couples TRBV2 to TRBJ1-2; the D is unclear. Trimming removed 1 base from V and 3 bases from J, with 6 bases in between. The CDR3 runs 13 residues. Germline V gene sequence: CDR1 SNHLY, CDR2 FYNNEI. CDR3 DNA sequence: TGTGCCAGCAGTGAAGTGACTGACTATGGCTACACCTTC. Translating it yields CASSEVTDYGYTF.

The chain has TRBV3-1 (or the pseudogene TRBV3-2) and TRBJ1-2; D remains unclear. This CDR3 is 18 amino acids long. V lost 0 bases, J lost 0 bases, and 17 bases lay in between. In germline, CDR1 is LGHDT, CDR2 YNNKEL (reference sequence). CDR3 nucleotides: TGTGCCAGCAGCCAAGAAGGCGTTCTTCCCCACCCTAACTATGGCTACACCTTC. Translation gives CASSQEGVLPHPNYGYTF.

The rearrangement joins TRBV5-4 to TRBJ2-1; perhaps D is TRBD1 or TRBD2 (5 bases each). V was shortened by 5 bases and J by 8 bases, with 11 bases between the two germline ends. Germline V gene lookup returns CDR1 SGHNT and CDR2 YYREEE (reference sequence). This CDR3 is built from 12 residues. CDR3 in amino acids: CASSQGEYEQFF. The CDR3 region has the DNA TGTGCCAGCAGTCAAGGGGAGTATGAGCAGTTCTTC.

V usage is TRBV6-1 and J usage is TRBJ1-1; TRBD1 agrees at 9 bases. Trimming took 5 bases from V and 3 from J; bases not matched to a gene: 7. The CDR3 sequence is 15 residues long. Germline V gene lookup returns CDR1 MNHNS and CDR2 SASEGT. The chain's CDR3 is CASSSPGQGDTEAFF. CDR3 bases: TGTGCCAGCAGTTCCCCGGGACAGGGAGACACTGAAGCTTTCTTT.

The chain uses TRBV27 and TRBJ1-2, with D maybe TRBD1 (5 bases). Trimming removed 2 bases at V and 3 bases at J, with 16 bases between. From germline, CDR1 is MNHEY and CDR2 SMNVEV (reference sequence). The CDR3 covers 16 residues. The CDR3 DNA follows: TGTGCCAGCAGTTTACCTCAACCTCAGGGTGACTATGGCTACACCTTC. Translating it yields CASSLPQPQGDYGYTF.